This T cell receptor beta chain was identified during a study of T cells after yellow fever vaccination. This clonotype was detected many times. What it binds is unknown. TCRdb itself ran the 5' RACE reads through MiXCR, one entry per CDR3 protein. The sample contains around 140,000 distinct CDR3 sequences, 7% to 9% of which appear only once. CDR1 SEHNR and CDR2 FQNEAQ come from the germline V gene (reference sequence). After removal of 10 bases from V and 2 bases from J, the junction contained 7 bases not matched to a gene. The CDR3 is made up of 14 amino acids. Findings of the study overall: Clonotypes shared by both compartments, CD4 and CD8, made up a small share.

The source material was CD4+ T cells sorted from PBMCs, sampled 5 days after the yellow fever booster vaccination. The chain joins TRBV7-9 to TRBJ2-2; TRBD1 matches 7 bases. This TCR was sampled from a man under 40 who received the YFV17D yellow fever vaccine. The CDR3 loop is CAISRDSNTGELFF. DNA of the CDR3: TGTGCCATTTCCCGGGACAGTAACACCGGGGAGCTGTTTTTT. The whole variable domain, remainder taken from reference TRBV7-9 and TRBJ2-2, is DTGVSQNPRHKITKRGQNVTFRCDPISEHNRLYWYRQTLGQGPEFLTYFQNEAQLEKSRLLSDRFSAERPKGSFSTLEIQRTEQGDSAMYLCAISRDSNTGELFFGEGSRLTVL.